This T cell receptor beta chain was recorded in a study of Ad26.COV2.S vaccination and SARS-CoV-2 variants. About the study: The study gave Ad26.COV2.S intramuscularly, once or twice 56 days apart. Overall study results and limits: Comparable non-spike TCR breadth was observed in vaccine and placebo recipients.

To note about this clone: No antigen is known for it.

Sample treatment: roughly 18 received Ad26.COV2.S at low or high dose, single or two shots; 5 received placebo; per-sample allocation not given. Samples analyzed were those drawn on day 63 after the first vaccine or placebo injection. The individual, an adult aged 18-55 years, was a donor in Boston. The CDR3 runs 11 residues. V was pared by 5 bases and J by 9 bases, with 7 bases of the junction left unmatched. Germline CDR1 is DFQATT and CDR2 is SNEGSKA (reference sequence). The repertoire was sequenced with immunoSEQ multiplex PCR; TCRdb's copy has only in-frame clones and lacks some. This sample has 300,000 to 400,000 clones; about 88% occur once, and the top ten carry roughly 3.1%.

The V and J genes are TRBV20-1 and TRBJ2-7, with 7 nucleotides matching TRBD2. The input for sequencing was peripheral blood, taken in a trial of Ad26.COV2.S vaccine versus placebo. The TCR sequence derives from a person between 18 and 65 years old who received the Ad26.COV2.S COVID-19 vaccine or a placebo. Written as DNA, the CDR3 is TGCAGTGCTCTTGCGGGAGTCCGGCAGTACTTC. This gives the protein CSALAGVRQYF.